What follows describes a single T cell receptor beta chain. These data originate in a study of T cells in Graves' hyperthyroidism and ophthalmopathy. What was amplified from RNA transcripts were TCR beta CDR3 regions. The TCR CDR3 first-round RT-PCR relied on the HTBI primer set. TCRdb independently ran MiXCR on the multiplex PCR reads; one entry per CDR3 protein. Of a few hundred thousand distinct CDR3 sequences listed, roughly 15% are singletons. The CDR3 is 13 amino acids. CDR1 SGHTA and CDR2 FQGTGA come from the germline V gene. The V end lost 6 bases, the J end lost 4 bases, and 12 bases lay between the germline ends.

This chain joins TRBV7-3 and TRBJ1-1; D is possibly TRBD1 (5 bases). The receptor was isolated from a woman in her 40s with Graves' hyperthyroidism that later progressed to Graves' ophthalmopathy. Sample: blood. CDR3 in amino acids: CASSSWGGTEAFF. CDR3 bases: TGTGCCAGCAGTTCTTGGGGCGGCACTGAAGCTTTCTTT. Full variable domain (missing parts from reference TRBV7-3 and TRBJ1-1): GAGVSQTPSNKVTEKGKYVELRCDPISGHTALYWYRQSLGQGPEFLIYFQGTGAADDSGLPNDRFFAVRPEGSVSTLKIQRTERGDSAVYLCASSSWGGTEAFFGQGTRLTVV.